These T cell receptor beta chains were read from a single sample in a study of cytomegalovirus exposure and HLA in healthy donors. TCRdb keeps only in-frame clones here, not all; method: immunoSEQ multiplex PCR. The sample yields roughly 150,000 clones, almost 80% seen once. The sequenced sample consisted of PBMCs. The origin of the receptors is a male donor in good health and CMV-seronegative. Each CDR3 is given with its conserved first and last residue. A D gene is named only where the DNA matches it firmly. Only part of the rows carry a size: once, few, many, or a class if the clone is expanded.

v_gene	d_gene	j_gene	abundance	CDR3aa	CDR3nt
TRBV18	TRBD1	TRBJ1-5	NA	CASSPGTDSNQPQHF	TGTGCCAGCTCACCCGGGACAGATAGCAATCAGCCCCAGCATTTT
TRBV30	TRBD2	TRBJ2-7	NA	CAWSAGGPYEQYF	TGTGCCTGGAGCGCGGGGGGGCCCTACGAGCAGTACTTC
TRBV7-2	TRBD1	TRBJ1-1	NA	CASSFGTGNTEAFF	TGTGCCAGCAGCTTCGGGACAGGGAACACTGAAGCTTTCTTT
TRBV9	TRBD1	TRBJ2-3	once	CASSVDRVSGTDTQYF	TGTGCCAGCAGCGTCGACAGGGTTTCGGGGACAGATACGCAGTATTTT
TRBV11-2	TRBD1	TRBJ1-2	NA	CASRPTGAANYGYTF	TGTGCCAGCAGGCCAACAGGGGCCGCTAACTATGGCTACACCTTC
TRBV11-3	TRBD2	TRBJ2-7	NA	CASSLGEGLSYEQYF	TGTGCCAGCAGCTTAGGGGAGGGCCTCTCCTACGAGCAGTACTTC
TRBV11-2	NA	TRBJ2-7	NA	CASSLSAGSYEQYF	TGTGCCAGCAGCTTATCGGCGGGGTCCTACGAGCAGTACTTC
TRBV6-5	NA	TRBJ1-6	once	CASSYLQGNSPLHF	TGTGCCAGCAGTTACTTACAGGGTAATTCACCCCTCCACTTT
TRBV7-2	TRBD2	TRBJ2-2	once	CASSFVGTSVGELFF	TGTGCCAGCAGCTTTGTTGGGACTAGCGTCGGGGAGCTGTTTTTT
TRBV5-6	TRBD1	TRBJ2-1	NA	CASSRFDRGPYNEQFF	TGTGCCAGCAGCCGGTTTGACAGGGGGCCCTACAATGAGCAGTTCTTC
TRBV11-2	TRBD2	TRBJ2-7	NA	CASSWTTSGPEQYF	TGTGCCAGCAGCTGGACGACTAGCGGTCCCGAGCAGTACTTC
TRBV9	NA	TRBJ2-6	NA	CASSVPKSGAGANVLTF	TGTGCCAGCAGCGTCCCTAAGTCCGGGGCTGGGGCCAACGTCCTGACTTTC
TRBV6-5	NA	TRBJ1-4	NA	CASRTTGKNEKLFF	TGTGCCAGCAGGACGACAGGAAAAAATGAAAAACTGTTTTTT
TRBV9	TRBD2	TRBJ2-2	NA	CASSRGLAGGGGELFF	TGTGCCAGCAGCCGTGGACTAGCGGGAGGCGGTGGGGAGCTGTTTTTT
TRBV4-2	NA	TRBJ1-1	NA	CASSQGAVDTEAFF	TGTGCCAGCAGCCAGGGGGCGGTGGACACTGAAGCTTTCTTT
TRBV7-3	NA	TRBJ1-1	NA	CASTLDRNTEAFF	TGTGCCAGCACCTTAGACAGAAACACTGAAGCTTTCTTT
TRBV5-1	TRBD1	TRBJ1-1	NA	CASSLKTGGSAEAFF	TGCGCCAGCAGCTTAAAGACAGGGGGCAGCGCTGAAGCTTTCTTT
TRBV7-2	TRBD1	TRBJ2-7	few	CASRLAGQGGPYEQYF	TGTGCCAGCAGGCTAGCCGGACAGGGGGGCCCCTACGAGCAGTACTTC
TRBV5-5	NA	TRBJ2-5	NA	CASSPTVETQYF	TGTGCCAGCAGCCCGACTGTAGAGACCCAGTACTTC
TRBV7-2	TRBD2	TRBJ2-1	NA	CASSLGTTYNEQFF	TGTGCCAGCAGCCTCGGGACTACTTACAATGAGCAGTTCTTC
TRBV13	NA	TRBJ2-7	NA	CASSLGGDEQYF	TGTGCCAGCAGCTTAGGAGGGGACGAGCAGTACTTC
TRBV7-9	NA	TRBJ1-5	NA	CASSLIPQGGTSNQPQHF	TGTGCCAGCAGCTTAATACCCCAGGGAGGGACTAGCAATCAGCCCCAGCATTTT
TRBV30	NA	TRBJ2-3	NA	CAWSVAASTDTQYF	TGTGCCTGGAGTGTAGCGGCAAGCACAGATACGCAGTATTTT
TRBV7-9	TRBD2	TRBJ2-7	NA	CASSLWASGSNEQYF	TGTGCCAGCAGCTTATGGGCTAGCGGGAGTAACGAGCAGTACTTC
TRBV7-2	NA	TRBJ1-1	NA	CASSLHRDLNTEAFF	TGTGCCAGCAGCTTACACAGGGATTTGAACACTGAAGCTTTCTTT
TRBV5-1	NA	TRBJ1-1	once	CASSRRQAGSEAFF	TGCGCCAGCAGCAGAAGACAGGCAGGCTCTGAAGCTTTCTTT
TRBV7-3	TRBD2	TRBJ2-3	NA	CASSLGGGITDTQYF	TGTGCCAGCAGCTTGGGCGGGGGGATCACAGATACGCAGTATTTT
TRBV5-4	NA	TRBJ1-1	NA	CASSFPTGNTEAFF	TGTGCCAGCAGCTTCCCGACGGGGAACACTGAAGCTTTCTTT
TRBV19	NA	TRBJ2-2	NA	CASSIDLGVPAITGELFF	TGTGCCAGTAGTATAGATCTAGGTGTTCCCGCGATCACCGGGGAGCTGTTTTTT
TRBV18	TRBD2	TRBJ2-1	NA	CASSPPLAGENDEQFF	TGTGCCAGCTCACCACCGTTAGCGGGAGAAAACGATGAGCAGTTCTTC
TRBV7-7	TRBD2	TRBJ2-7	NA	CASSLGDSGRGEQYF	TGTGCCAGCAGCTTAGGCGATAGCGGGAGAGGCGAGCAGTACTTC
TRBV2	NA	TRBJ2-3	NA	CASSRSPGRPDTQYF	TGTGCCAGCAGTCGAAGCCCAGGGCGCCCAGATACGCAGTATTTT
TRBV18	TRBD2	TRBJ2-7	once	CASSPRGTSGSYEQYF	TGTGCCAGCTCACCTCGGGGGACTAGCGGGAGTTACGAGCAGTACTTC
TRBV7-9	NA	TRBJ2-2	NA	CASSLGSGELFF	TGTGCCAGCAGCTTAGGGAGCGGGGAGCTGTTTTTT
TRBV19	NA	TRBJ1-6	NA	CASSMAQGSSYNSPLHF	TGTGCCAGTAGTATGGCGCAGGGGAGCTCCTATAATTCACCCCTCCACTTT
TRBV5-4	NA	TRBJ2-5	NA	CASSLDYTETQYF	TGTGCCAGCAGCTTGGACTATACGGAGACCCAGTACTTC
TRBV5-1	TRBD1	TRBJ2-5	NA	CASSLVLQGTGGTQYF	TGCGCCAGCAGCTTGGTTCTCCAAGGAACAGGGGGGACCCAGTACTTC
TRBV10-3	NA	TRBJ2-2	NA	CAISESGGVRALNTGELFF	TGTGCCATCAGTGAGTCTGGAGGGGTCAGGGCCTTAAACACCGGGGAGCTGTTTTTT
TRBV2	TRBD1	TRBJ1-5	few	CASSEEGASNQPQHF	TGTGCCAGCAGTGAGGAGGGGGCTAGCAATCAGCCCCAGCATTTT
TRBV7-2	NA	TRBJ2-7	NA	CASSPPNRVVYEQYF	TGTGCCAGCAGCCCACCGAACAGAGTGGTCTACGAGCAGTACTTC
TRBV2	TRBD1	TRBJ1-2	few	CASREQGRNYGYTF	TGTGCCAGCAGGGAACAGGGGCGAAACTATGGCTACACCTTC
TRBV6-1	NA	TRBJ2-7	NA	CASSEVFLKLSYEQYF	TGTGCCAGCAGTGAAGTATTTCTCAAGCTTTCCTACGAGCAGTACTTC
TRBV5-8	TRBD1	TRBJ1-3	NA	CASSRSRGTENTIYF	TGTGCCAGCAGCCGGAGTAGGGGGACAGAAAACACCATATATTTT
TRBV18	NA	TRBJ2-1	NA	CASSPISGSSSYNEQFF	TGTGCCAGCTCCCCCATCAGCGGGTCAAGCTCCTACAATGAGCAGTTCTTC
TRBV4-1	TRBD1	TRBJ2-7	few	CASSYIPGQDSYEQYF	TGCGCCAGCAGCTACATACCGGGACAGGACTCCTACGAGCAGTACTTC
TRBV5-1	NA	TRBJ2-7	NA	CASSLLTGGAYEQYF	TGCGCCAGCAGCTTGCTCACAGGGGGGGCCTACGAGCAGTACTTC
TRBV7-6	NA	TRBJ2-3	once	CASSLLLASTDTQYF	TGTGCCAGCAGCTTACTCCTAGCCAGCACAGATACGCAGTATTTT
TRBV21-1	NA	TRBJ2-5	NA	CASSKRGQGRQETQYF	TGTGCCAGCAGCAAACGGGGACAGGGTCGCCAAGAGACCCAGTACTTC
TRBV15	NA	TRBJ1-5	NA	CATSAQGSNQPQHF	TGTGCCACCAGCGCGCAGGGTAGCAATCAGCCCCAGCATTTT
TRBV6-6	TRBD1	TRBJ2-3	once	CASSPGQGRTDTQYF	TGTGCCAGCAGCCCGGGACAGGGACGCACAGATACGCAGTATTTT
TRBV6-5	NA	TRBJ2-7	NA	CASSAGYEQYF	TGTGCCAGCAGTGCCGGTTACGAGCAGTACTTC
TRBV19	TRBD1	TRBJ1-1	NA	CASSMGQGLLMNTEAFF	TGTGCCAGTAGTATGGGACAGGGGCTTCTCATGAACACTGAAGCTTTCTTT
TRBV7-2	TRBD2	TRBJ2-1	NA	CASSKSGSSYNEQFF	TGTGCCAGCAGCAAAAGCGGGAGCTCCTACAATGAGCAGTTCTTC
TRBV15	TRBD2	TRBJ2-3	NA	CATSRDLAGGDTQYF	TGTGCCACCAGCAGAGACCTAGCGGGAGGGGATACGCAGTATTTT
TRBV11-1	NA	TRBJ2-1	NA	CASSLDTSNEQFF	TGTGCCAGCAGCTTAGACACGTCCAATGAGCAGTTCTTC